This T cell receptor beta chain was sequenced in a study of spatial heterogeneity in lung cancer. Background on the study: Where present, follow-up PBMC were sequenced a median of about 25 months after resection. Broader study findings: Resection blood, more than follow-up blood, showed ubiquitous expanded tumor TCRs.

With regard to this clonotype: Its cognate antigen is unknown.

Time point meaning: blood at routine non-recurrence follow-up after resection. TCR cDNA molecules were tagged individually, and each one carried a unique molecular identifier. TCRdb analysed the 5' RACE reads with MiXCR anew, one entry per CDR3 protein. The sample has about 94,000 distinct CDR3 sequences, 15% to 20% seen once. The V and J ends lost 0 bases and 6 bases respectively, with 8 bases between them. CDR3 length: 14 amino acids. CDR1 MNHEY and CDR2 SMNVEV come from the germline V gene (reference sequence). The receptor was isolated from a male donor with early-stage non-small cell lung cancer. Specimen: PBMCs, collected at follow-up. The chain recombines TRBV27 with TRBJ2-2; D call uncertain. The CDR3 is CASSLSAGSGELFF. Written as DNA, the CDR3 is TGTGCCAGCAGTTTATCAGCTGGGTCCGGGGAGCTGTTTTTT.